Each of the 28 T cell receptor beta chains below was sequenced from the same sample in a study of shared clonotypes between healthy human individuals. Naive CD8 cells lacked CD45RO, underwent positive selection for CCR7 and left out terminally differentiated effector memory CD45RA+ cells. Clones were read by immunoSEQ multiplex PCR, and TCRdb kept only the in-frame ones, dropping some. The sample has about 580,000 clones; more than 95% are singletons. Specimen: naive CD8+ T cells sorted from blood. The receptors were gathered from a man younger than 40 in good health.

In this sample, this clone turned up once. The chain combines TRBV29-1 with TRBJ1-1, with D maybe TRBD1 (5 bases). The CDR3 runs to 11 residues. Germline CDR1 is SQVTM and CDR2 is ANQGSEA. Trimming stripped 6 bases from V and 3 bases from J, with 8 bases between. CDR3 protein: CSVDSYTEAFF. The DNA of the CDR3 is TGCAGCGTCGACAGCTACACTGAAGCTTTCTTT.

A single count supports this clone. Other DNA sequences in the sample encode the same CDR3. The chain is built from TRBV9 and TRBJ1-1; D is undetermined. This CDR3 is 12 amino acids long. Germline V gives CDR1 SGDLS, CDR2 YYNGEE. Trimming shortened V by 3 bases and J by 0 bases, and 3 bases separated the two germline ends. This CDR3 reads CASSALNTEAFF. The CDR3 region has the DNA TGTGCCAGCAGCGCGTTGAACACTGAAGCTTTCTTT. Based on the CDR3 plus reference TRBV9 and TRBJ1-1, the full variable domain is DSGVTQTPKHLITATGQRVTLRCSPRSGDLSVYWYQQSLDQGLQFLIQYYNGEERAKGNILERFSAQQFPDLHSELNLSSLELGDSALYFCASSALNTEAFFGQGTRLTVV.

Regarding this clone: Other DNA sequences in the sample encode the same CDR3. The V call is TRBV29-1, the J call TRBJ2-1, with no clear D. Germline assignment: CDR1 SQVTM and CDR2 ANQGSEA. This CDR3 contains 12 residues. Between the trimmed V and J ends, which lost 1 base and 5 bases, there was a span of 6 bases. The CDR3 loop reads CSVEGRHNEQFF. CDR3 DNA: TGCAGCGTTGAAGGGCGCCACAATGAGCAGTTCTTC.

V is TRBV7-8 and J is TRBJ2-1, with TRBD2 identical over 8 bases. The CDR3 sequence is 17 residues long. The V gene's germline CDR1 is SGHVS and CDR2 FQNEAQ. The junction had 13 bases not matched to a gene; V was cut back by 1 base and J by 8 bases. CDR3 coding DNA: TGTGCCAGCAGCTTAGTTGAAGCGGGAGTAATTATGCATGAGCAGTTCTTC. Its protein product is CASSLVEAGVIMHEQFF.

V gene TRBV5-1 combines with J gene TRBJ2-1; 14 nucleotides match TRBD2. Germline lookup yields CDR1 SGHRS and CDR2 YFSETQ. V was clipped by 2 bases and J by 7 bases; unmatched bases: 14. This CDR3 comprises 19 residues. This CDR3 reads CASSLHGTSGSIIKNEQFF. The CDR3 DNA reads as TGCGCCAGCAGCTTACACGGGACTAGCGGGAGCATAATTAAGAATGAGCAGTTCTTC. Based on the CDR3 plus reference TRBV5-1 and TRBJ2-1, the full variable domain is KAGVTQTPRYLIKTRGQQVTLSCSPISGHRSVSWYQQTPGQGLQFLFEYFSETQRNKGNFPGRFSGRQFSNSRSEMNVSTLELGDSALYLCASSLHGTSGSIIKNEQFFGPGTRLTVL.

The chain uses TRBV5-6 and TRBJ1-2; unclear D gene. Trimming took off 6 bases at V and 5 bases at J, with 11 bases between the two ends. CDR1 and CDR2 (germline): SGHDT, YYEEEE. This CDR3 has 12 amino acids. The CDR3 DNA reads TGTGCCAGCAACTCCCGGGATTATGGCTACACCTTC. It yields the protein CASNSRDYGYTF.

This chain connects TRBV5-6 to TRBJ2-2; D unclear. Germline V gene lookup returns CDR1 SGHDT and CDR2 YYEEEE. V lost 4 bases and J lost 2, with 9 bases in between. The CDR3 extends over 14 amino acids. CDR3 residues: CASSHMGNTGELFF. The CDR3 DNA reads TGTGCCAGCAGCCACATGGGCAACACCGGGGAGCTGTTTTTT. Based on the CDR3 plus reference TRBV5-6 and TRBJ2-2, the full variable domain is DAGVTQSPTHLIKTRGQQVTLRCSPKSGHDTVSWYQQALGQGPQFIFQYYEEEERQRGNFPDRFSGHQFPNYSSELNVNALLLGDSALYLCASSHMGNTGELFFGEGSRLTVL.

This rearrangement joins TRBV10-1 to TRBJ2-3; TRBD2 agrees at 10 bases. Germline-derived CDR1 and CDR2 are WNHNN and SYGVQD (reference sequence). V lost 2 bases to trimming and J lost 0 bases; unmatched junction nucleotides: 2. The CDR3 runs to 16 residues. CDR3 in amino acids: CASSELSGRSTDTQYF. The CDR3 nucleotides are TGCGCCAGCAGTGAGCTTAGCGGGAGGAGCACAGATACGCAGTATTTT.

The chain combines TRBV30 with TRBJ2-3; tentatively, D is TRBD1 (6 bases). Trimming removed 2 bases at V and 0 bases at J, with 18 bases between. CDR1 is GTSNPN, CDR2 SVGIG, per germline (reference sequence). This CDR3 has 17 residues. The CDR3 protein is CAWSLDRTVTSTDTQYF. The CDR3 DNA reads TGTGCCTGGAGTCTCGACCGGACAGTAACTAGCACAGATACGCAGTATTTT.

This clone was counted a single time. The chain has TRBV7-9 and TRBJ2-1, with 8 bases that match TRBD2. Germline assignment: CDR1 SEHNR and CDR2 FQNEAQ (reference sequence). Losses at the gene ends were 5 bases for V and 4 bases for J; bases not matched to a gene: 19. The CDR3 spans 19 residues. CDR3 sequence (DNA): TGTGCCAGCAGCCCCCCTCAGCGGGAGAGCCCAGATTGGTACAATGAGCAGTTCTTC. This encodes CASSPPQRESPDWYNEQFF.

This clone appeared a single time. The chain has TRBV6-4 and TRBJ1-3; D is uncertain. CDR1 MRHNA and CDR2 SNTAGT come from the germline V gene. V lost 0 bases, J lost 0 bases, and 15 bases lay in between. CDR3 size: 18 residues. DNA of the CDR3: TGTGCCAGCAGTGACTCCTACCCCCGGCGGATCTCTGGAAACACCATATATTTT. Translated, it gives CASSDSYPRRISGNTIYF.

The chain is built from TRBV19 and TRBJ1-5; no firm D call. The length of the CDR3 is 15 residues. V shed 3 bases and J shed 5 bases, with 14 bases lying between them. From germline, CDR1 is LNHDA and CDR2 SQIVND (reference sequence). This chain's CDR3 is CASSIYPEIDQPQHF. As DNA, the CDR3 is TGTGCCAGTAGTATTTACCCAGAGATTGATCAGCCCCAGCATTTT.

The table lists this clone with a count of one. The chain uses TRBV27 and TRBJ1-5; 12 bases are shared with TRBD1. The CDR3 covers 15 residues. Germline V lookup: CDR1 MNHEY, CDR2 SMNVEV (reference sequence). Germline trimming cut 4 bases from V and 7 bases from J; bases unmatched to any gene: 5. CDR3 amino acids: CASSSGTGGLQPQHF. The DNA of the CDR3 is TGTGCCAGCAGTTCCGGGACAGGGGGCCTACAGCCCCAGCATTTT.

V and J are TRBV4-2 and TRBJ1-3, with 8 nucleotides matching TRBD1. CDR1 and CDR2 from the germline V gene are LGHNA and YNFKEQ. V was clipped by 1 base and J by 0 bases; unmatched bases: 5. The CDR3 consists of 17 residues. The chain's CDR3 is CASSQGTGGDSGNTIYF. The CDR3 region has the DNA TGTGCCAGCAGCCAAGGCACAGGGGGGGACTCTGGAAACACCATATATTTT.

For this clone: Other nucleotide sequences from this sample produce the same CDR3. The chain employs TRBV4-1 and TRBJ1-1; D gene unclear. CDR1 is MGHRA, CDR2 YSYEKL, per germline. V lost 1 base and J lost 2, with 2 bases in between. CDR3 length equals 12 residues. CDR3 in amino acids: CASSQVNTEAFF. In nucleotides, the CDR3 is TGCGCCAGCAGCCAAGTCAACACTGAAGCTTTCTTT.

The chain joins TRBV19 to TRBJ2-1, with a tentative D call TRBD2 (5 bases). The CDR3 has 14 amino acids. Per the germline V gene, CDR1 is LNHDA and CDR2 is SQIVND (reference sequence). Trimming removed 7 bases at V and 7 bases at J, with 17 bases between. CDR3 sequence: CASTPRPSGNEQFF. The CDR3, as DNA: TGTGCCAGTACCCCGCGTCCCTCGGGGAATGAGCAGTTCTTC. Using reference TRBV19 and TRBJ2-1 for the parts outside the CDR3, the full variable domain is DGGITQSPKYLFRKEGQNVTLSCEQNLNHDAMYWYRQDPGQGLRLIYYSQIVNDFQKGDIAEGYSVSREKKESFPLTVTSAQKNPTAFYLCASTPRPSGNEQFFGPGTRLTVL.

The genes are TRBV4-2 and TRBJ2-2; unclear D gene. Per the germline V gene, CDR1 is LGHNA and CDR2 is YNFKEQ. The CDR3 length is 14 residues. Trimming left V 4 bases short and J 5 bases short, with 11 bases between. The CDR3 sequence: CASSPPPGTGELFF. CDR3 nucleotide sequence: TGTGCCAGCAGCCCCCCGCCAGGTACCGGGGAGCTGTTTTTT.

Concerning this clone itself: Other DNA sequences from this sample encode an identical CDR3 as well. V gene TRBV29-1 combines with J gene TRBJ1-5; no reliable D call. Trimming left V 3 bases short and J 13 bases short, with 16 bases between. Germline V lookup: CDR1 SQVTM, CDR2 ANQGSEA. The CDR3 length is 12 residues. CDR3 residues: CSVDAGAGPQHF. The CDR3 DNA follows: TGCAGCGTTGACGCGGGTGCCGGGCCTCAGCATTTT.

The genes are TRBV4-1 and TRBJ2-3; 11 bases fit TRBD1. The V gene end was trimmed by 4 bases and the J gene end by 7 bases; junction bases not matched to a gene: 10. This CDR3 spans 16 amino acids. Germline V lookup: CDR1 MGHRA, CDR2 YSYEKL. CDR3 residues: CASSLLGGQGGYTQYF. As DNA, the CDR3 is TGCGCCAGCAGCCTTCTAGGGGGACAGGGGGGCTATACGCAGTATTTT.

This chain connects TRBV30 to TRBJ2-3; 12 bases are shared with TRBD2. The V segment lost 4 bases and the J segment 0 bases; nucleotides outside the gene matches: 14. Per the germline V gene, CDR1 is GTSNPN and CDR2 is SVGIG (reference sequence). CDR3 size: 19 residues. The CDR3 reads CAWNSGLAGPKVSTDTQYF. The CDR3 DNA is TGTGCCTGGAATTCTGGACTAGCGGGACCGAAAGTGAGCACAGATACGCAGTATTTT.

V and J are TRBV5-1 and TRBJ1-2; TRBD1 matches at 7 bases. Germline values: CDR1 SGHRS, CDR2 YFSETQ. The CDR3 extends over 14 amino acids. The V and J ends lost 2 bases and 4 bases, in that order; junction bases with no gene match: 5. The CDR3 DNA is TGCGCCAGCAGCTTCACAGGGGCCTCCTATGGCTACACCTTC. It is translated as CASSFTGASYGYTF.

V gene TRBV28 combines with J gene TRBJ2-7; D gene ambiguous. This CDR3 has 10 residues. V lost 5 bases and J lost 3, with 2 bases in between. Germline CDR1 MDHEN, CDR2 SYDVKM. In DNA, the CDR3 is TGTGCCAGCAGTGACTACGAGCAGTACTTC. It codes for CASSDYEQYF.

The count of this clone is one. This chain connects TRBV27 to TRBJ1-2; TRBD1 matches at 8 bases. The CDR3 runs to 13 residues. J was trimmed by 8 bases and V by 5 bases; bases with no gene match: 7. Germline V gene lookup returns CDR1 MNHEY and CDR2 SMNVEV (reference sequence). CDR3 in DNA: TGTGCCAGCAGTCCCTACAGGGGGTCGGGCTACACCTTC. This sequence encodes CASSPYRGSGYTF.

This chain connects TRBV4-3 to TRBJ2-7; weak D call: TRBD1 (6 bases). Germline CDR1 is LGHNA and CDR2 is YSLEER. The CDR3 is 17 residues long. V was clipped by 0 bases and J by 8 bases, with 23 bases between them. CDR3 DNA sequence: TGCGCCAGCAGCCAAGATATTTTCGGGGAGCAGGGGCAAAAGCAGTACTTC. Protein: CASSQDIFGEQGQKQYF.

The V gene is TRBV7-8, the J gene TRBJ2-7; D gene uncertain. V lost 5 bases to trimming and J lost 0 bases, with 11 bases between them. The CDR3 runs 14 residues. CDR1 and CDR2 from the germline V gene are SGHVS and FQNEAQ. Here the CDR3 DNA reads TGTGCCAGCAGCCGACCCGGCAGCTCCTACGAGCAGTACTTC. As protein: CASSRPGSSYEQYF.

This chain links TRBV7-2 with TRBJ2-3; the match to TRBD2 covers 10 bases. The CDR3 is made up of 16 amino acids. The J segment lost 0 bases and the V segment lost 5 bases, leaving 5 bases of the junction unmatched. CDR1 SGHTA and CDR2 FQGNSA come from the germline V gene. The CDR3 DNA reads as TGTGCCAGCAGCGCGGAAGCGGGAGGGAGCACAGATACGCAGTATTTT. Residues: CASSAEAGGSTDTQYF.

The V and J genes are TRBV7-7 and TRBJ2-2; D remains ambiguous. Germline CDR1 reads SSHAT; CDR2 reads FNYEAQ (reference sequence). The CDR3 has 15 residues. Trimming cost V 4 bases and J 2 bases, with 11 bases left between them. CDR3 bases: TGTGCCAGCAGCTCGAAGGACCCTAACACCGGGGAGCTGTTTTTT. Protein: CASSSKDPNTGELFF.

V gene TRBV7-8 combines with J gene TRBJ2-2; D not certain. There are 15 residues in the CDR3. The V and J ends lost 5 bases and 1 base respectively, with 11 bases between them. Germline V CDR1 and CDR2: SGHVS, FQNEAQ. This chain's CDR3 is CASSTPDQNTGELFF. The DNA of the CDR3 is TGTGCCAGCAGCACCCCGGACCAGAACACCGGGGAGCTGTTTTTT.